A single sample is the source of the 24 T cell receptor beta chains below, sequenced in a study of T-cell memory formation after mild COVID-19. TCRdb recomputed calls from the 5' RACE reads with MiXCR, one row per CDR3 protein. The sample contains approximately 260,000 distinct CDR3 sequences, around 15% of which appear only once. Input material: PBMCs or a T cell subset sorted from them (not recorded which). These receptors originate from a man in his late teens or twenties who had mild COVID-19 (a few samples of this study predate the infection). Cell type and time point are not known.

V usage is TRBV7-2 and J usage is TRBJ2-3; 7 nucleotides match TRBD1. The J call may not be correct, given that the DNA end is closer to TRBJ1-5. Germline V gene data show CDR1 as SGHTA and CDR2 as FQGNSA. The CDR3 is made up of 13 amino acids. This chain's CDR3 is CASQGDPTDTQHF. The CDR3 bases are TGTGCCAGCCAGGGGGACCCCACAGATACGCAGCATTTT.

In this sample, this clonotype turned up many times. V and J are TRBV12-3 or TRBV12-4 and TRBJ1-4, with D hard to call. This CDR3 has 14 amino acids. V gave up 6 bases and J gave up 2 bases, with 10 bases separating them. CDR3 residues: CASSPVSTNEKLFF. CDR3 coding DNA: TGTGCCAGCAGCCCTGTATCTACTAATGAAAAACTGTTTTTT.

The sample holds a few counts of this clonotype. This chain links TRBV7-6 with TRBJ1-5; D is ambiguous. The CDR3 is made up of 16 amino acids. CDR1 SGHVS and CDR2 FNYEAQ come from the germline V gene. Trimming removed 5 bases at V and 2 bases at J, with 16 bases between. The DNA of the CDR3 is TGTGCCAGCAGCCCAACCAAGGACTCCCGCAATCAGCCCCAGCATTTT. Amino acids: CASSPTKDSRNQPQHF.

V usage is TRBV6-2 or TRBV6-3 and J usage is TRBJ2-1, with 8 bases that match TRBD2. Germline values: CDR1 MNHEY, CDR2 SVGEGT. J lost 4 bases, V lost 6 bases, and 8 bases had no gene match. This CDR3 has 15 amino acids. The CDR3 DNA reads TGTGCCAGCAGCCCGTACGGCGGGGGGTACAATGAGCAGTTCTTC. It translates to CASSPYGGGYNEQFF.

This sequence joins TRBV6-5 and TRBJ1-6, with D hard to call. The ends were cut back, 2 bases at V and 9 bases at J, with 14 bases in the middle. The V gene's germline CDR1 is MNHEY and CDR2 SVGAGI. This CDR3 comprises 15 residues. The CDR3 here is CASSYAGRQASPLHF. The CDR3 coding sequence is TGTGCCAGCAGTTACGCCGGGAGGCAGGCTTCACCCCTCCACTTT.

This clonotype is a singleton in its sample. This chain joins TRBV2 and TRBJ1-5; D possibly corresponds to TRBD1 (6 bases). V was cut by 6 bases and J by 0 bases, with 15 bases left in between. CDR1 and CDR2 (germline): SNHLY, FYNNEI. CDR3 length equals 16 residues. CDR3 sequence (DNA): TGTGCCAGCAGCCAACAGGGTGGGGGTAGCAATCAGCCCCAGCATTTT. Residues: CASSQQGGGSNQPQHF.

The chain links TRBV7-2 to TRBJ1-6, with TRBD1 matching 7 bases. V shed 1 base and J 3 bases; nucleotides not matched to a gene: 3. Germline CDR1 and CDR2: SGHTA and FQGNSA. The CDR3 consists of 16 residues. This CDR3 reads CASSLGAGGYNSPLHF. The CDR3 DNA follows: TGTGCCAGCAGCTTAGGGGCAGGGGGCTATAATTCACCCCTCCACTTT.

This clonotype came up a few times. The V call is TRBV9, the J call TRBJ1-4, with no clear D. The CDR3 runs to 15 residues. Per the germline V gene, CDR1 is SGDLS and CDR2 is YYNGEE. The V and J ends lost 4 bases and 5 bases respectively, with 15 bases between them. The DNA of the CDR3 is TGTGCCAGCAGCCCCCGGACGTCTTTAAATGAAAAACTGTTTTTT. This translates into CASSPRTSLNEKLFF.

The rearrangement uses TRBV20-1 and TRBJ2-3, with 15 bases identical to TRBD2. The V and J ends lost 6 bases and 2 bases, in that order; junction bases with no gene match: 9. This CDR3 region has 17 residues. Germline V gives CDR1 DFQATT, CDR2 SNEGSKA (reference sequence). CDR3 sequence reads: CSAGGLAGGIFTDTQYF. CDR3 DNA sequence: TGCAGTGCCGGCGGACTAGCGGGGGGGATATTCACAGATACGCAGTATTTT.

The chain has TRBV28 and TRBJ1-1, with 9 bases aligning to TRBD1. This CDR3 spans 14 amino acids. Germline CDR1 is MDHEN and CDR2 is SYDVKM. After removal of 5 bases from V and 3 bases from J, the junction contained 4 bases not matched to a gene. The CDR3 DNA reads as TGTGCCAGCAGTGGCGGACAGGGGTACACTGAAGCTTTCTTT. Protein sequence: CASSGGQGYTEAFF. Filled out from reference TRBV28 and TRBJ1-1, the complete variable domain reads DVKVTQSSRYLVKRTGEKVFLECVQDMDHENMFWYRQDPGLGLRLIYFSYDVKMKEKGDIPEGYSVSREKKERFSLILESASTNQTSMYLCASSGGQGYTEAFFGQGTRLTVV.

The chain couples TRBV4-3 to TRBJ2-3; possible D gene TRBD2, 7 bases. V was trimmed by 2 bases and J by 6 bases, leaving 15 bases between them. CDR1 LGHNA and CDR2 YSLEER come from the germline V gene. The CDR3 sequence is 15 residues long. The DNA of the CDR3 is TGCGCCAGCAGCCAAAAAGGTGGGGGGGCGGATACGCAGTATTTT. Residues: CASSQKGGGADTQYF.

The rearrangement uses TRBV5-1 and TRBJ2-1, with D possibly being TRBD1 (6 bases). The CDR3 is 13 amino acids. Per the germline V gene, CDR1 is SGHRS and CDR2 is YFSETQ. V lost 4 bases and J 9 bases, leaving 14 bases between the germline ends. This CDR3 is CASSPDDRTEQFF. The CDR3 DNA reads as TGCGCCAGCAGCCCAGACGACAGGACTGAGCAGTTCTTC.

The chain employs TRBV6-5 and TRBJ2-7, with 11 nucleotides matching TRBD2. Germline V gene lookup returns CDR1 MNHEY and CDR2 SVGAGI. Trimming at V came to 6 bases and at J to 0 bases, leaving 4 bases not matched to a gene. This CDR3 is 15 amino acids long. CDR3 sequence: CASSHTSGSSYEQYV. DNA of the CDR3: TGTGCCAGCAGCCATACTAGCGGGAGCTCCTACGAGCAGTACGTC.

This chain connects TRBV11-2 to TRBJ2-1; no clear D gene. Looked up from germline, CDR1 is SGHAT and CDR2 is FQNNGV. The CDR3 covers 14 residues. V was pared by 2 bases and J by 6 bases, with 11 bases between. The CDR3 nucleotides read TGTGCCAGCAGCTTAACCCCCCGGCTCAATGAGCAGTTCTTC. Encoded protein: CASSLTPRLNEQFF.

The V call is TRBV7-2, the J call TRBJ2-7; 9 bases fit TRBD1. Losses at the gene ends were 2 bases for V and 0 bases for J; bases not matched to a gene: 5. The CDR3 is 16 residues long. Germline CDR1 reads SGHTA; CDR2 reads FQGNSA. The CDR3 DNA follows: TGTGCCAGCAGCTTACCCGAGACAGGGGGCTCCTACGAGCAGTACTTC. It translates to CASSLPETGGSYEQYF.

This clonotype was observed a handful of times. The V and J genes are TRBV10-3 and TRBJ2-3, with 14 bases fitting TRBD2. The V gene end was trimmed by 11 bases and the J gene end by 3 bases; junction bases not matched to a gene: 13. CDR3 length equals 17 residues. The germline gives CDR1 ENHRY, CDR2 SYGVKD. The CDR3: CAHNPNGLAGGTDTQYF. The CDR3 DNA sequence: TGTGCCCACAACCCCAACGGACTAGCGGGGGGAACAGATACGCAGTATTTT.

This clonotype was seen a handful of times. The rearrangement links TRBV9 to TRBJ1-1, with TRBD1 identical over 7 bases. J lost 4 bases, V lost 5 bases, and 8 bases had no gene match. Germline-derived CDR1 and CDR2 are SGDLS and YYNGEE. This CDR3 has 14 amino acids. The CDR3 DNA reads as TGTGCCAGCAGTGACAACAGGGGCGGCACTGAAGCTTTCTTT. This codes for CASSDNRGGTEAFF.

This clonotype was detected a few times. The rearrangement uses TRBV7-8 and TRBJ2-7, with a possible D match to TRBD1 (5 bases). CDR1 SGHVS and CDR2 FQNEAQ come from the germline V gene. CDR3 length: 15 residues. The V and J ends lost 4 bases and 2 bases respectively, with 15 bases between them. In DNA form, the CDR3 reads TGTGCCAGCAGCTCTTTCGGACATACCGCCTACGAGCAGTACTTC. It codes for CASSSFGHTAYEQYF.

This clonotype occurred a few times. J is TRBJ2-5 and V is TRBV20-1, with D perhaps TRBD1 or TRBD2 (5 bases each). The CDR3 runs 13 residues. Trimming left V 5 bases short and J 5 bases short, with 15 bases between. Looked up from germline, CDR1 is DFQATT and CDR2 is SNEGSKA (reference sequence). CDR3 bases: TGCAGTGCTCCGCTCCGGGGCAGGGAGACCCAGTACTTC. It translates to CSAPLRGRETQYF.

CDR3 DNA sequence: TGTGCCAGCAGCTTTCGGTGGGGGACGAACACTGAAGCTTTCTTT. This sequence encodes CASSFRWGTNTEAFF. V gene TRBV11-2 combines with J gene TRBJ1-1, with D possibly matching TRBD1 (5 bases). The germline V gene has CDR1 SGHAT and CDR2 FQNNGV. V was clipped by 3 bases and J by 1 base, with 12 bases between them. The CDR3 runs 15 residues. Filled out from reference TRBV11-2 and TRBJ1-1, the complete variable domain reads EAGVAQSPRYKIIEKRQSVAFWCNPISGHATLYWYQQILGQGPKLLIQFQNNGVVDDSQLPKDRFSAERLKGVDSTLKIQPAKLEDSAVYLCASSFRWGTNTEAFFGQGTRLTVV.

This clonotype was counted between two and nine times. The CDR3 sequence: CASSPPPRESYNEQFF. The CDR3 DNA is TGTGCCAGCAGCCCCCCGCCCAGGGAATCCTACAATGAGCAGTTCTTC. The chain combines TRBV11-2 with TRBJ2-1; D perhaps matches TRBD1 (5 bases). There are 16 residues in the CDR3. Germline V gene data show CDR1 as SGHAT and CDR2 as FQNNGV. Trimming removed 5 bases from V and 1 base from J, with 15 bases in between.

This clonotype was counted between two and nine times. This sequence joins TRBV7-6 and TRBJ2-3; TRBD1 matches at 7 bases. There are 13 residues in the CDR3. Per the germline V gene, CDR1 is SGHVS and CDR2 is FNYEAQ. V was pared by 11 bases and J by 5 bases, with 10 bases of the junction left unmatched. The CDR3 DNA sequence: TGTGCCGTTAGAGGGGGCAAAGTAGATACGCAGTATTTT. Translation gives CAVRGGKVDTQYF. Full variable domain (outside the CDR3, taken from reference TRBV7-6 and TRBJ2-3): GAGVSQSPRYKVTKRGQDVALRCDPISGHVSLYWYRQALGQGPEFLTYFNYEAQQDKSGLPNDRFSAERPEGSISTLTIQRTEQRDSAMYRCAVRGGKVDTQYFGPGTRLTVL.

This clonotype was detected only a few times. The rearrangement uses TRBV6-6 and TRBJ2-5; D gene unclear. The V gene's germline CDR1 is MNHNY and CDR2 SVGAGI (reference sequence). Trimming removed 0 bases from V and 5 bases from J, with 4 bases in between. The CDR3 has 12 residues. CDR3 nucleotides: TGTGCCAGCAGTTACTCCGGGGAGACCCAGTACTTC. It encodes CASSYSGETQYF.

The chain has TRBV7-9 and TRBJ2-7, with 7 bases lining up with TRBD1. The germline gives CDR1 SEHNR, CDR2 FQNEAQ (reference sequence). This CDR3 has 15 amino acids. Trimming took 6 bases from V and 1 from J; bases not matched to a gene: 9. As DNA, the CDR3 is TGTGCCAGCAGTTCAGAAACAGGGGCATCCTACGAGCAGTACTTC. Protein: CASSSETGASYEQYF.